The rows below give T cell receptor beta chains drawn from one sample of a study of blood T cell repertoires in COVID-19. Some clones are missing from TCRdb's copy, which holds only in-frame ones; the method was immunoSEQ multiplex PCR. The table lists more than 45,000 clones, more than 75% of them singletons. Sequencing input: peripheral blood. The receptor set was obtained from an older woman with acute or convalescent COVID-19. The CDR3 runs from the conserved cysteine through the conserved F or W. Fields, in order: J gene, clone size, D gene, V gene, CDR3 DNA, CDR3 protein. D genes are given only for firm matches. The size entry is marked missing in some rows and otherwise reads once, few, many or a size class.

j_call: TRBJ1-6; clone_size: -; d_call: TRBD1; v_call: TRBV30; cdr3_nt: TGTGCCTGGAGATGGACAGGGGGCTCTTCACCCCTCCACTTT; cdr3_aa: CAWRWTGGSSPLHF
j_call: TRBJ2-7; clone_size: -; d_call: TRBD1; v_call: TRBV3-1/TRBV3-2; cdr3_nt: TGTGCCAGCAGCGACGGGACAGCATTCTACGAGCAGTACTTC; cdr3_aa: CASSDGTAFYEQYF
j_call: TRBJ2-5; clone_size: -; d_call: -; v_call: TRBV6-5; cdr3_nt: TGTGCCAGCAGTCCAGCGGACCAGTACTTC; cdr3_aa: CASSPADQYF
j_call: TRBJ1-1; clone_size: -; d_call: -; v_call: TRBV5-4; cdr3_nt: TGTGCCAGCAGCGACCCCGGCGGGGGCCAGACTGAAGCTTTCTTT; cdr3_aa: CASSDPGGGQTEAFF
j_call: TRBJ1-2; clone_size: -; d_call: -; v_call: TRBV29-1; cdr3_nt: TGCAGCGCCGTACTTAGTTCCCTTGGCTACACCTTC; cdr3_aa: CSAVLSSLGYTF
j_call: TRBJ2-1; clone_size: -; d_call: -; v_call: TRBV7-2; cdr3_nt: TGTGCCAGCAGCTTCTGGTACCTTGGGGGCGACTACAATGAGCAGTTCTTC; cdr3_aa: CASSFWYLGGDYNEQFF
j_call: TRBJ1-3; clone_size: once; d_call: -; v_call: TRBV5-1; cdr3_nt: TGCGCCAGCAGCTTGGAGCCCTCCTCTGGAAACACCATATATTTT; cdr3_aa: CASSLEPSSGNTIYF
j_call: TRBJ1-1; clone_size: -; d_call: -; v_call: TRBV19; cdr3_nt: TGTGCCAGTAGTTACGGCCGGGGGACTGAAGCTTTCTTT; cdr3_aa: CASSYGRGTEAFF
j_call: TRBJ2-7; clone_size: -; d_call: -; v_call: TRBV7-2; cdr3_nt: TGTGCCAGCAGCCGGGATCTAAATAACGAGCAGTACTTC; cdr3_aa: CASSRDLNNEQYF
j_call: TRBJ1-5; clone_size: many; d_call: TRBD1; v_call: TRBV7-6; cdr3_nt: TGTGCCAGCAGCCCTGGACAGGGCCGCAATCAGCCCCAGCATTTT; cdr3_aa: CASSPGQGRNQPQHF
j_call: TRBJ1-2; clone_size: -; d_call: -; v_call: TRBV9; cdr3_nt: TGTGCCAGCACCAGGGTAGGGTATGGCTACACCTTC; cdr3_aa: CASTRVGYGYTF
j_call: TRBJ1-2; clone_size: -; d_call: -; v_call: TRBV5-6; cdr3_nt: TGTGCCAGCAGCCCCGACAGAACGACCTATGGCTACACCTTC; cdr3_aa: CASSPDRTTYGYTF
j_call: TRBJ2-7; clone_size: many; d_call: TRBD1; v_call: TRBV27; cdr3_nt: TGTGCCAGCAGTCCTCGGACAGGACTCTACGAGCAGTACTTC; cdr3_aa: CASSPRTGLYEQYF
j_call: TRBJ2-1; clone_size: -; d_call: TRBD1; v_call: TRBV6-5; cdr3_nt: TGTGCCACCGTCGGGCAGGGGGATTACAATGAGCAGTTCTTC; cdr3_aa: CATVGQGDYNEQFF
j_call: TRBJ1-1; clone_size: few; d_call: -; v_call: TRBV11-2; cdr3_nt: TGTGCCAGCAGCCCCCGATTGGAGAGCACTGAAGCTTTCTTT; cdr3_aa: CASSPRLESTEAFF
j_call: TRBJ2-4; clone_size: -; d_call: TRBD1; v_call: TRBV6-1; cdr3_nt: TGTGCCAGCAGTGAACTTCCCCCGGGGACAGAGTACTTC; cdr3_aa: CASSELPPGTEYF
j_call: TRBJ1-1; clone_size: -; d_call: -; v_call: TRBV6-5; cdr3_nt: TGTGCCAGCAGTCGGCTAGGTTTGAACACTGAAGCTTTCTTT; cdr3_aa: CASSRLGLNTEAFF
j_call: TRBJ2-7; clone_size: -; d_call: -; v_call: TRBV9; cdr3_nt: TGTGCCAGCAGCGAGCCCCAACGATGGCAGTACTTC; cdr3_aa: CASSEPQRWQYF
j_call: TRBJ1-5; clone_size: -; d_call: -; v_call: TRBV20-1; cdr3_nt: TGCAGTGCTAGTTGGCAGAGCAATCAGCCCCAGCATTTT; cdr3_aa: CSASWQSNQPQHF
j_call: TRBJ2-3; clone_size: -; d_call: -; v_call: TRBV6-5; cdr3_nt: TGTGCCAGCAGCGCGGAAAGCCGGAGCACAGATACGCAGTATTTT; cdr3_aa: CASSAESRSTDTQYF